This entry is about one T cell receptor (beta chain). Method: immunoSEQ multiplex PCR; TCRdb's copy keeps in-frame clones and lacks some. The table shows approximately 220,000 clones, with roughly 85% occurring only once. The CDR3 runs to 14 residues. V lost 8 bases to trimming and J lost 6 bases, with 17 bases between them. CDR1 and CDR2 from the germline V gene are LGHDT and YNNKEL (reference sequence). This sample is part of a study of blood T cell repertoires in COVID-19. Background on the study: The study drew acute and convalescent COVID-19 samples from the United States, Italy and Spain.

Which cohort a participant joined came from the clinical history participants gave. J is TRBJ1-3 and V is TRBV3-1 (or the pseudogene TRBV3-2); D is unresolved. The sample consisted of PBMCs or T cells enriched from blood (not recorded which). The TCR sequence derives from a woman aged 40 to 49 with acute COVID-19. The CDR3 nucleotides are TGTGCCAGCGCGGGGTCATTGGCCTTAAACACCATATATTTT. This translates into CASAGSLALNTIYF.